Below, one TCR beta chain is given with its context. This entry is derived from a study of blood T cells in healthy people across ages. PCR was performed a second time for roughly 6 to 12 cycles using a sample-barcoded 5' primer and a J-beta primer mix. In TCRdb, the 5' RACE reads were re-called with MiXCR into one record per CDR3 protein. The table includes about 970,000 distinct CDR3 sequences, just over 50% detected once. The origin of this receptor is a woman aged 55 to 70 in good health. Material for sequencing was blood.

The CDR3 DNA follows: TGTGCCAGCAGTGAGGGGAGAGGAGAGACCCAGTACTTC. It specifies CASSEGRGETQYF. The chain joins TRBV6-1 to TRBJ2-5; D is possibly TRBD2 (5 bases). V shed 3 bases and J shed 4 bases, with 9 bases lying between them. The CDR3 consists of 13 residues. Germline V lookup: CDR1 MNHNS, CDR2 SASEGT.